This T cell receptor (beta chain) stems from a study of T cell responses to AZD1222 COVID-19 vaccine. Study-level information: Doses given second, at about 4 or about 12 weeks, were pooled.

Findings and caveats of the study: Repertoire sampling occurred only after the peak T cell response. Baseline serology detected seropositivity in only 5 or 6 AZD1222 recipients.

Method: immunoSEQ multiplex PCR; TCRdb's copy keeps in-frame clones and lacks some. Of 75,000 to 90,000 clones in the sample, around 84% were seen once. Regarding this clone: Its antigen is not identified.

This CDR3 is built from 16 residues. The V and J ends lost 7 bases and 4 bases, in that order; junction bases with no gene match: 9. The germline V gene has CDR1 MDHEN and CDR2 SYDVKM. The TCR sequence derives from an adult in good health. The sample was peripheral blood, taken on day 0 of AZD1222 vaccination. This sequence joins TRBV28 and TRBJ1-6; TRBD1 matches at 8 bases. The CDR3 nucleotides are TGTGCCAGCATCCGACAGGGGACGCATTATAATTCACCCCTCCACTTT. Encoded protein: CASIRQGTHYNSPLHF. The complete variable domain, with remaining parts taken from reference TRBV28 and TRBJ1-6, reads DVKVTQSSRYLVKRTGEKVFLECVQDMDHENMFWYRQDPGLGLRLIYFSYDVKMKEKGDIPEGYSVSREKKERFSLILESASTNQTSMYLCASIRQGTHYNSPLHFGNGTRLTVT.